This T cell receptor beta chain comes out of a study of cytomegalovirus exposure and HLA in healthy donors. In the PCR, 60 Vbeta and 13 Jbeta primers were used. Clones were read by immunoSEQ multiplex PCR, and TCRdb kept only the in-frame ones, dropping some. The sample yields some 130,000 clones, about 85% seen once. Study-wide results and caveats: Later analysis placed DRB1 highest and HLA-C lowest in TCR association rates, which differed by HLA locus.

There are a few counts of this clone. Its antigen is unidentified. The V end was cut by 3 bases, the J end by 8 bases, with 16 bases between. CDR3 size: 15 residues. Germline-derived CDR1 and CDR2 are SEHNR and FQNEAQ (reference sequence). This sequence originates from a female donor in good health and CMV-seronegative. Sample: PBMCs. This chain uses TRBV7-9 with TRBJ2-2, with a tentative D call TRBD2 (5 bases). The CDR3 protein is CASSFGRTGVGELFF. The CDR3 DNA is TGTGCCAGCAGCTTTGGACGGACCGGGGTTGGGGAGCTGTTTTTT.